Each of the 22 T cell receptor beta chains below was sequenced from the same sample in a study of cytomegalovirus exposure and HLA in healthy donors. Use of 60 Vbeta and 13 Jbeta primers characterized the PCR. Sequencing was performed with immunoSEQ multiplex PCR; in TCRdb, only in-frame clones are kept and a portion is missing. The sample holds over 90,000 clones, 73% seen once. The sequencing input was PBMCs. The receptors were gathered from a man aged 40-50 years in good health and CMV-seronegative.

This clone was seen once. V gene TRBV27 combines with J gene TRBJ2-1; possibly TRBD2 for D (5 bases). The CDR3 is made up of 16 amino acids. The germline V and J ends were trimmed by 5 bases and 0 bases, with 14 bases remaining between them. Germline CDR1 MNHEY, CDR2 SMNVEV (reference sequence). The CDR3 nucleotides read TGTGCCAGCAGTAGAATCAGAGGGAGCTCCTACAATGAGCAGTTCTTC. Translating it yields CASSRIRGSSYNEQFF.

The V and J genes are TRBV9 and TRBJ1-1; tentatively, D is TRBD1 (5 bases). This CDR3 contains 15 residues. V was pared by 2 bases and J by 3 bases, with 14 bases between. Germline CDR1 reads SGDLS; CDR2 reads YYNGEE. CDR3 protein: CASSVGSIGDTEAFF. CDR3 DNA: TGTGCCAGCAGCGTTGGCAGCATAGGGGACACTGAAGCTTTCTTT. Full variable domain (remainder filled in from reference TRBV9 and TRBJ1-1): DSGVTQTPKHLITATGQRVTLRCSPRSGDLSVYWYQQSLDQGLQFLIQYYNGEERAKGNILERFSAQQFPDLHSELNLSSLELGDSALYFCASSVGSIGDTEAFFGQGTRLTVV.

The V gene is TRBV9, the J gene TRBJ1-3, with D unclear. The CDR3 is made up of 16 amino acids. Germline values: CDR1 SGDLS, CDR2 YYNGEE. V gave up 0 bases and J gave up 0 bases, with 10 bases separating them. As DNA, the CDR3 is TGTGCCAGCAGCGTAGCCTCAGTTACCTCTGGAAACACCATATATTTT. Protein product: CASSVASVTSGNTIYF.

The rearrangement joins TRBV7-9 to TRBJ1-2, with D unclear. Deletions cut 4 bases from V and 7 bases from J, with 19 bases between. Germline assignment: CDR1 SEHNR and CDR2 FQNEAQ (reference sequence). CDR3 length equals 15 residues. This chain's CDR3 is CASSYASIQLSGYTF. In nucleotides, the CDR3 is TGTGCCAGCAGCTATGCGTCGATACAGTTGAGTGGCTACACCTTC.

The chain carries TRBV2 and TRBJ1-3; 10 bases match TRBD1. V trimming: 8 bases; J trimming: 0 bases; junction bases outside the gene matches: 1. The CDR3 consists of 14 residues. The V gene's germline CDR1 is SNHLY and CDR2 FYNNEI. The CDR3 spells CASRDRGSGNTIYF. CDR3 nucleotides: TGTGCCAGCCGGGACAGGGGCTCTGGAAACACCATATATTTT. Complete variable domain (other parts from reference TRBV2 and TRBJ1-3): EPEVTQTPSHQVTQMGQEVILRCVPISNHLYFYWYRQILGQKVEFLVSFYNNEISEKSEIFDDQFSVERPDGSNFTLKIRSTKLEDSAMYFCASRDRGSGNTIYFGEGSWLTVV.

There are a few counts of this clone. The rearrangement links TRBV5-1 to TRBJ2-5, with D possibly matching TRBD1 (5 bases). The CDR3 loop spans 13 amino acids. V shed 6 bases and J shed 1 base, with 10 bases lying between them. Germline V gene sequence: CDR1 SGHRS, CDR2 YFSETQ. CDR3 in amino acids: CASTWQGQETQYF. In DNA, the CDR3 is TGCGCCAGCACATGGCAGGGCCAAGAGACCCAGTACTTC.

This chain connects TRBV27 to TRBJ2-7; 8 positions agree with TRBD1. Looked up from germline, CDR1 is MNHEY and CDR2 is SMNVEV (reference sequence). Trimming removed 8 bases from V and 3 bases from J; junction bases left unmatched: 9. The CDR3 is 14 residues long. CDR3 sequence reads: CASGHHRGYYEQYF. The CDR3 coding sequence is TGTGCCAGCGGACATCACAGGGGGTACTACGAGCAGTACTTC.

The gene calls are TRBV5-6 and TRBJ1-4; 10 positions match TRBD1. There are 15 residues in the CDR3. Germline trimming cut 4 bases from V and 7 bases from J; bases unmatched to any gene: 7. The germline CDR1 and CDR2 sequences are SGHDT and YYEEEE. The CDR3 is CASSLTGGSAEKLFF. CDR3 nucleotides: TGTGCCAGCAGCCTGACAGGGGGCAGCGCTGAAAAACTGTTTTTT.

The chain uses TRBV29-1 and TRBJ2-3, with a possible D match to TRBD1 (6 bases). Trimming took off 6 bases at V and 0 bases at J, with 19 bases between the two ends. There are 16 residues in the CDR3. Per the germline V gene, CDR1 is SQVTM and CDR2 is ANQGSEA. CDR3 region: CSVVRAQDSSTDTQYF. In nucleotides, the CDR3 is TGCAGCGTGGTAAGGGCCCAGGACAGTAGCACAGATACGCAGTATTTT.

The V gene is TRBV5-1, the J gene TRBJ1-3; TRBD1 is a possible D gene (5 bases). CDR3 length: 15 residues. In germline, CDR1 is SGHRS, CDR2 YFSETQ. Trimming stripped 2 bases from V and 1 base from J, with 10 bases between. Written as DNA, the CDR3 is TGCGCCAGCAGCTTCTGGGGGGGATCTGGAAACACCATATATTTT. It yields the protein CASSFWGGSGNTIYF.

The rearrangement uses TRBV18 and TRBJ2-7; D is perhaps TRBD1 (5 bases). The V end lost 5 bases, the J end lost 1 base, and 21 bases lay between the germline ends. Looked up from germline, CDR1 is KGHSH and CDR2 is LQKENI. The CDR3 length is 17 residues. In DNA, the CDR3 is TGTGCCAGCTCATCTCTAGAGACAGCCAGAGGTTCCTACGAGCAGTACTTC. It specifies CASSSLETARGSYEQYF.

The chain has TRBV15 and TRBJ2-7, with 12 bases lining up with TRBD2. The V gene end was trimmed by 8 bases and the J gene end by 2 bases; junction bases not matched to a gene: 7. Germline V gene lookup returns CDR1 LNHNV and CDR2 YYDKDF (reference sequence). This CDR3 is 15 amino acids long. Written as DNA, the CDR3 is TGTGCCACCGAAGCTACTAGCGGGGGGACCTACGAGCAGTACTTC. Protein: CATEATSGGTYEQYF.

This rearrangement joins TRBV6-5 to TRBJ2-3, with 10 bases that match TRBD1. V was clipped by 5 bases and J by 2 bases; unmatched bases: 4. In germline, CDR1 is MNHEY, CDR2 SVGAGI. This CDR3 has 15 amino acids. CDR3 amino acids: CASSRTGGDTDTQYF. CDR3 DNA sequence: TGTGCCAGCAGTAGGACAGGGGGGGACACAGATACGCAGTATTTT.

This clone was picked up one time. V and J are TRBV5-1 and TRBJ1-1; no clear D. The CDR3 is 11 amino acids. Germline V gives CDR1 SGHRS, CDR2 YFSETQ. V was shortened by 2 bases and J by 11 bases, with 10 bases between the two germline ends. The CDR3: CASSFGGEAFF. CDR3 nucleotide sequence: TGCGCCAGCAGCTTCGGAGGAGAGGCTTTCTTT.

Only a few counts were recorded for this clone. The chain recombines TRBV6-5 with TRBJ2-5; TRBD1 aligns across 10 bases. The length of the CDR3 is 16 residues. Trimming removed 0 bases from V and 2 bases from J; junction bases left unmatched: 3. Germline V gene data show CDR1 as MNHEY and CDR2 as SVGAGI. The CDR3 DNA reads as TGTGCCAGCAGTTACTCGTGGGGACAGGGGCAAGAGACCCAGTACTTC. Amino acid sequence: CASSYSWGQGQETQYF.

The chain combines TRBV10-3 with TRBJ1-1, with 7 bases identical to TRBD1. CDR3 length equals 13 residues. Germline CDR1 ENHRY, CDR2 SYGVKD. V lost 10 bases, J lost 4 bases, and 9 bases stayed unmatched. The DNA for the CDR3 is TGTGCCACCAGGGAGGGGGCGTCCACTGAAGCTTTCTTT. This translates into CATREGASTEAFF.

This clone was counted only a few times. This chain uses TRBV7-9 with TRBJ2-7, with D perhaps matching TRBD2 (6 bases). The germline V and J ends were trimmed by 3 bases and 6 bases, with 12 bases remaining between them. CDR1 is SEHNR, CDR2 FQNEAQ, per germline (reference sequence). This CDR3 comprises 13 residues. In DNA form, the CDR3 reads TGTGCCAGCAGCTTCGGAGGGATTGGCGAGCAGTACTTC. It is translated as CASSFGGIGEQYF.

The chain links TRBV10-3 to TRBJ2-5; D is unclear. Trimming removed 2 bases at V and 3 bases at J, with 4 bases between. The CDR3 length is 12 residues. CDR1 ENHRY and CDR2 SYGVKD come from the germline V gene. The CDR3 bases are TGTGCCATCAGTGAGCCCAAAGAGACCCAGTACTTC. Translating it yields CAISEPKETQYF.

This clone appeared a few times. The chain uses TRBV6-6 and TRBJ1-4, with D perhaps TRBD1 (5 bases). The CDR3 runs to 14 residues. From germline, CDR1 is MNHNY and CDR2 SVGAGI (reference sequence). With 9 bases removed from V and 7 bases from J, the gap between germline ends came to 18 bases. The CDR3: CASRPSGGSEKLFF. CDR3 nucleotides: TGTGCCAGTCGACCATCGGGGGGAAGTGAAAAACTGTTTTTT.

The V call is TRBV11-2, the J call TRBJ1-6, with D uncertain. Trimming removed 4 bases at V and 8 bases at J, with 12 bases between. This CDR3 spans 14 amino acids. The germline gives CDR1 SGHAT, CDR2 FQNNGV. The CDR3 here is CASSWAAGDSPLHF. DNA of the CDR3: TGTGCCAGCAGCTGGGCGGCGGGCGATTCACCCCTCCACTTT.

This clone has only one observation. V and J are TRBV29-1 and TRBJ1-4, with a tentative D call TRBD1 (5 bases). CDR3 size: 14 residues. Trimming pared 4 bases from V and 4 bases from J, leaving 13 bases between. Germline V gene lookup returns CDR1 SQVTM and CDR2 ANQGSEA. The CDR3 nucleotides are TGCAGCGTTGCGGGGGGGACGGATAATGAAAAACTGTTTTTT. Translated: CSVAGGTDNEKLFF.

The rearrangement joins TRBV4-1 to TRBJ2-7, with 11 bases fitting TRBD1. J gave up 11 bases and V 2 bases, and 11 bases lay outside the gene matches. Germline loops: CDR1 MGHRA, CDR2 YSYEKL. The CDR3 has 15 amino acids. The CDR3 loop reads CASSQTGTGGFSEYF. The CDR3 DNA sequence: TGCGCCAGCAGCCAAACCGGGACAGGGGGATTTTCGGAGTACTTC.